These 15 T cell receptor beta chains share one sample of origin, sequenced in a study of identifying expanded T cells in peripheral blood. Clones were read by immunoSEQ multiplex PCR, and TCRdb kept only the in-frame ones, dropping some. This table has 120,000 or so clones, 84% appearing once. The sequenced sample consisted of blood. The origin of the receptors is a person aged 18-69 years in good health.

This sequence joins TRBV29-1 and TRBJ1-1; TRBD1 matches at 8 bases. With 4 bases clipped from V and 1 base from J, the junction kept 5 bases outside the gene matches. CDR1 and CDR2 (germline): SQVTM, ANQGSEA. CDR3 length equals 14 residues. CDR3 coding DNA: TGCAGCGTTGGACAGGGGTCCTCGAACACTGAAGCTTTCTTT. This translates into CSVGQGSSNTEAFF.

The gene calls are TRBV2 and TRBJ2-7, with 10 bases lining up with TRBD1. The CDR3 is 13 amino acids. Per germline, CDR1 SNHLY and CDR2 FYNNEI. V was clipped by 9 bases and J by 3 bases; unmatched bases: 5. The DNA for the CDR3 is TGTGCCAGGTCCCGGGACAGGGGCTACGAGCAGTACTTC. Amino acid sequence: CARSRDRGYEQYF.

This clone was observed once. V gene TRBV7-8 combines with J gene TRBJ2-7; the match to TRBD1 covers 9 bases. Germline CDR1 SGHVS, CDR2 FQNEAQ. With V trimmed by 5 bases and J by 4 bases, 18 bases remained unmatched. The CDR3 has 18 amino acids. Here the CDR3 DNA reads TGTGCCAGCAGCCCTCGAGGTCCGGGACAGGGAGGTCTGTACGAGCAGTACTTC. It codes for CASSPRGPGQGGLYEQYF.

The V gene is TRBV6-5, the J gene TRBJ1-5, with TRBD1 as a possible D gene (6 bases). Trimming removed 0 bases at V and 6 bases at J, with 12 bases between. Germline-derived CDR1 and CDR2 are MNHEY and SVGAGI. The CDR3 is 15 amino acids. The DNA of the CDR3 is TGTGCCAGCAGTTACTCAGGGGGGAGTCGTCAGCCCCAGCATTTT. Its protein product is CASSYSGGSRQPQHF.

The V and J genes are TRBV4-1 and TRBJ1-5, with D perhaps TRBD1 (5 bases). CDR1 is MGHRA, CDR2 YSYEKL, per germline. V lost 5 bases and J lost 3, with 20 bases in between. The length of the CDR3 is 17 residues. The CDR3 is CASSANSFRDLNQPQHF. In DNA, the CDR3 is TGCGCCAGCAGCGCCAATAGCTTCCGGGACCTCAATCAGCCCCAGCATTTT.

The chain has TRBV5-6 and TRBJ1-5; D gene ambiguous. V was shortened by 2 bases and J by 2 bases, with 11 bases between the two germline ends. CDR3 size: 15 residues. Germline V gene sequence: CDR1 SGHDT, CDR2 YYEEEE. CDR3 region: CASSFSAGGNQPQHF. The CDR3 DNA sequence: TGTGCCAGCAGCTTTTCGGCCGGTGGCAATCAGCCCCAGCATTTT.

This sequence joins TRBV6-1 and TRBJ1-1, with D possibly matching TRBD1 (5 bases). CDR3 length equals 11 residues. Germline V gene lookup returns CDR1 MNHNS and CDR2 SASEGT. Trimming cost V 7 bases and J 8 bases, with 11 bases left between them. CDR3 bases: TGTGCCAGCAACGGGGGGGGAGAAGCTTTCTTT. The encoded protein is CASNGGGEAFF.

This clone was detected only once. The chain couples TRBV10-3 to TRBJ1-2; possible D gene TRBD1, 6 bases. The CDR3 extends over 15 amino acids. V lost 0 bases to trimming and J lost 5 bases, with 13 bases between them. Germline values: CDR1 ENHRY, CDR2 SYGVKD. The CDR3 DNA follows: TGTGCCATCAGTGAGTCCGGGGGCGCAGCTTATGGCTACACCTTC. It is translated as CAISESGGAAYGYTF.

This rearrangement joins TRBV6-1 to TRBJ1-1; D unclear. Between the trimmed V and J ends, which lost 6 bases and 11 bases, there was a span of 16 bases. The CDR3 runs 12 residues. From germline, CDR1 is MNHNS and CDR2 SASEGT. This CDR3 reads CASRSGDRAAFF. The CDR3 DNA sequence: TGTGCCAGCAGGTCCGGGGATAGGGCGGCTTTCTTT.

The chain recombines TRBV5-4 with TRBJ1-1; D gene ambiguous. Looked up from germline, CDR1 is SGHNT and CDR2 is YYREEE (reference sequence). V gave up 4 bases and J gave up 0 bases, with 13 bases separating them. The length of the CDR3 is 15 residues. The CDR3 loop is CASSPYSSMNTEAFF. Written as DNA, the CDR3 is TGTGCCAGCAGCCCTTACAGTTCGATGAACACTGAAGCTTTCTTT.

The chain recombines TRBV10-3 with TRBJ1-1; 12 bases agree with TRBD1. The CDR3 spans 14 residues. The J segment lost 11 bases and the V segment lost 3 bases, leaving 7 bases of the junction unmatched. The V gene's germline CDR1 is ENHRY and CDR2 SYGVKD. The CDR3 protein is CAISDPGQGAQAFF. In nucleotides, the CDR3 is TGTGCCATCAGTGACCCGGGACAGGGGGCGCAGGCTTTCTTT.

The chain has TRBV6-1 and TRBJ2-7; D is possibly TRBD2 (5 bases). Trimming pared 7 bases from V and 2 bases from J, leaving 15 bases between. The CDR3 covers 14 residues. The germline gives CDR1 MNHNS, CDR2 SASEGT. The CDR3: CASTEGWKTYEQYF. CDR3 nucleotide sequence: TGTGCCAGCACCGAGGGATGGAAAACCTACGAGCAGTACTTC.

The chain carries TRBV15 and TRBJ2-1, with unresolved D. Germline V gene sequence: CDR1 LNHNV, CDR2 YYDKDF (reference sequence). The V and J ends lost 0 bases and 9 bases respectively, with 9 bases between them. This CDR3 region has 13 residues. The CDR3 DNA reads TGTGCCACCAGCAGAGATCACCGGGTTGAGCAGTTCTTC. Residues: CATSRDHRVEQFF. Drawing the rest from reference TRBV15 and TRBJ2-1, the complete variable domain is DAMVIQNPRYQVTQFGKPVTLSCSQTLNHNVMYWYQQKSSQAPKLLFHYYDKDFNNEADTPDNFQSRRPNTSFCFLDIRSPGLGDTAMYLCATSRDHRVEQFFGPGTRLTVL.

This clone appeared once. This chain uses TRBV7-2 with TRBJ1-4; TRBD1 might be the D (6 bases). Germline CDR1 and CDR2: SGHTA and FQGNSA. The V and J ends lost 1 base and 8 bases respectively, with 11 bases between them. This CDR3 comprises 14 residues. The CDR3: CASSLVTGGEKLFF. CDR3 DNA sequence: TGTGCCAGCAGCTTAGTGACAGGAGGGGAAAAACTGTTTTTT.

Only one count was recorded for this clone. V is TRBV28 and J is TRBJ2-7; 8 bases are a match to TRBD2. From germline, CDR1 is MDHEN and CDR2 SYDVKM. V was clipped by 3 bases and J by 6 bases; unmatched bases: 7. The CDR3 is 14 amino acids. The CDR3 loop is CASSFHGGAGEQYF. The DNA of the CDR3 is TGTGCCAGCAGTTTTCACGGGGGGGCGGGCGAGCAGTACTTC.